The next 10 T cell receptor beta chains were all read from a single sample in a study of Ad26.COV2.S vaccination and SARS-CoV-2 variants. Treatment indicated: 19 received Ad26.COV2.S at low or high dose, single or two shots; roughly five received placebo; per-sample allocation not given. On day 63 after the first injection, vaccine and placebo recipients gave samples. Sequencing was performed with immunoSEQ multiplex PCR; in TCRdb, only in-frame clones are kept and a portion is missing. Of roughly 350,000 clones in the sample, around 88% were seen once. The source was peripheral blood, collected in a trial of Ad26.COV2.S vaccine versus placebo. The receptor source for this set is a person aged 18-60 years who received the Ad26.COV2.S COVID-19 vaccine or a placebo.

The genes are TRBV9 and TRBJ2-5, with 10 bases lining up with TRBD2. Germline-derived CDR1 and CDR2 are SGDLS and YYNGEE. CDR3 length: 17 amino acids. J was trimmed by 1 base and V by 0 bases; bases with no gene match: 6. The CDR3 region has the DNA TGTGCCAGCAGCGTAGGGGTGCTAGCGGGGGCCCAAGAGACCCAGTACTTC. It translates to CASSVGVLAGAQETQYF.

This chain links TRBV28 with TRBJ2-6; 8 positions agree with TRBD2. This CDR3 has 19 residues. Germline lookup yields CDR1 MDHEN and CDR2 SYDVKM. The ends lost 5 bases at V and 2 bases at J; junction bases unmatched: 14. In DNA form, the CDR3 reads TGTGCCAGCAGTGCCTTGGTTGGTAGCGGGATTACTGGGGCCAACGTCCTGACTTTC. Its protein product is CASSALVGSGITGANVLTF.

The J gene is TRBJ2-7, the V gene TRBV28; TRBD2 matches at 13 bases. The CDR3 extends over 16 amino acids. Trimming at V came to 6 bases and at J to 6 bases, leaving 11 bases not matched to a gene. Germline V gene sequence: CDR1 MDHEN, CDR2 SYDVKM. The CDR3 coding sequence is TGTGCCAGCAGCACGACCCCACTAGCGGGAGGGCCCGAGCAGTACTTC. Protein sequence: CASSTTPLAGGPEQYF.

The sample holds a few counts of this clone. The V gene is TRBV6-1, the J gene TRBJ2-7; tentatively, D is TRBD1 (5 bases). The CDR3 has 14 residues. Germline CDR1 reads MNHNS; CDR2 reads SASEGT. The V end was cut by 6 bases, the J end by 0 bases, with 12 bases between. CDR3: CASRGALSSYEQYF. The CDR3 DNA sequence: TGTGCCAGCAGAGGGGCGTTAAGCTCCTACGAGCAGTACTTC.

The chain has TRBV19 and TRBJ2-5; no clear D gene. Trimming stripped 1 base from V and 0 bases from J, with 6 bases between. Germline V gene sequence: CDR1 LNHDA, CDR2 SQIVND (reference sequence). This CDR3 is 14 amino acids long. CDR3 in amino acids: CASSIGAHQETQYF. Written as DNA, the CDR3 is TGTGCCAGTAGTATAGGGGCCCACCAAGAGACCCAGTACTTC.

The chain recombines TRBV5-6 with TRBJ1-4; D is ambiguous. V lost 0 bases and J lost 4, with 7 bases in between. Germline V gene lookup returns CDR1 SGHDT and CDR2 YYEEEE. CDR3 length: 14 residues. The CDR3 here is CASSLGEDNEKLFF. CDR3 in DNA: TGTGCCAGCAGCTTGGGGGAGGATAATGAAAAACTGTTTTTT.

This rearrangement joins TRBV6-1 to TRBJ2-5; tentative D call: TRBD1 (5 bases). There are 15 residues in the CDR3. V lost 3 bases, J lost 2 bases, and 13 bases lay in between. Germline V gene data show CDR1 as MNHNS and CDR2 as SASEGT. CDR3 bases: TGTGCCAGCAGTGATTGGCGGACATCACAAGAGACCCAGTACTTC. As protein: CASSDWRTSQETQYF.

In this sample, this clone turned up a few times. This chain links TRBV10-3 with TRBJ1-5; 7 nucleotides line up with TRBD1. Germline CDR1 ENHRY, CDR2 SYGVKD. Losses at the gene ends were 10 bases for V and 3 bases for J; bases not matched to a gene: 3. The CDR3 has 12 residues. The CDR3 bases are TGTGCCACCGGGACAGTCAATCAGCCCCAGCATTTT. Its translation is CATGTVNQPQHF.

CDR3 bases: TGTGCCAGCAGTTCCGCATACGAGCAGTACTTC. Amino acid sequence: CASSSAYEQYF. The J gene is TRBJ2-7, the V gene TRBV28; D ambiguous. This CDR3 contains 11 residues. The germline V and J ends were trimmed by 4 bases and 4 bases, with 5 bases remaining between them. Germline CDR1 reads MDHEN; CDR2 reads SYDVKM.

The V and J genes are TRBV19 and TRBJ2-7; D is tentatively TRBD1 or TRBD2 (5 bases each). The CDR3 spans 13 residues. Germline CDR1 is LNHDA and CDR2 is SQIVND (reference sequence). The V and J ends lost 1 base and 6 bases respectively, with 10 bases between them. The CDR3: CASSIGGSAEQYF. The CDR3 DNA follows: TGTGCCAGTAGTATAGGGGGGAGTGCCGAGCAGTACTTC. The variable domain in full, completed from reference TRBV19 and TRBJ2-7, reads DGGITQSPKYLFRKEGQNVTLSCEQNLNHDAMYWYRQDPGQGLRLIYYSQIVNDFQKGDIAEGYSVSREKKESFPLTVTSAQKNPTAFYLCASSIGGSAEQYFGPGTRLTVT.